A selection of T cell receptor beta chains follows, all from one sample in a study of technical replicates of blood from a few donors. Some clones are missing from TCRdb's copy, which holds only in-frame ones; the method was immunoSEQ multiplex PCR. The repertoire holds some 79,000 clones, with 75% to 95% as singletons. Specimen: T cells isolated from PBMCs. The receptors were sampled from a human donor in good health. Some clones in this sample may be carry-over from other donors' samples. The CDR3 runs from the conserved cysteine through the conserved F or W. A D gene is named only where the DNA matches it firmly. Size is stated for part of the rows, as once, few or many counts, or as a class when the clone is expanded.

size: NA
V: TRBV2
J: TRBJ2-1
D: TRBD2
DNA: TGTGCCAGCAGGGGAAGAGCGGGAGGGGGTTACAATGAGCAGTTCTTC
CDR3: CASRGRAGGGYNEQFF

size: few
V: TRBV5-6
J: TRBJ2-1
D: TRBD2
DNA: TGTGCCAGCAGCCCGCGACTAGCGGGTTACTCCTACAATGAGCAGTTCTTC
CDR3: CASSPRLAGYSYNEQFF

size: NA
V: TRBV5-1
J: TRBJ2-1
D: TRBD2
DNA: TGCGCCAGCAGCTCCCGTGGGAGTAGCGGGAGAACGAATGAGCAGTTCTTC
CDR3: CASSSRGSSGRTNEQFF

size: NA
V: TRBV14
J: TRBJ2-3
D: TRBD1
DNA: TGTGCCAGCAGCAGACAGGGTACTACGCAGTATTTT
CDR3: CASSRQGTTQYF

size: NA
V: TRBV4-3
J: TRBJ2-3
D: TRBD2
DNA: TGCGCCAGCAGCCAAGGGACTAGCGACACAGATACGCAGTATTTT
CDR3: CASSQGTSDTDTQYF

size: NA
V: TRBV29-1
J: TRBJ2-7
D: NA
DNA: TGCAGCGTTGAACTACAGACCCCCTACGAGCAGTACTTC
CDR3: CSVELQTPYEQYF

size: once
V: TRBV4-2
J: TRBJ2-7
D: NA
DNA: TGTGCCAGCAGCCAAGGGCGGGAGCAGTACTTC
CDR3: CASSQGREQYF

size: NA
V: TRBV7-2
J: TRBJ1-3
D: TRBD1
DNA: TGTGCCAGCAGCTTACGTACAGGGGGAGACACCATATATTTT
CDR3: CASSLRTGGDTIYF

size: NA
V: TRBV12-5
J: TRBJ2-7
D: TRBD1
DNA: TGTGCTAGTGGTTTGGTCCTCGACAGGGGGTCTTCCTACGAGCAGTACTTC
CDR3: CASGLVLDRGSSYEQYF

size: NA
V: TRBV9
J: TRBJ2-7
D: TRBD1
DNA: TGTGCCAGCAGCGTAGCGGGCCGAGGGGGCATGAACGAGCAGTACTTC
CDR3: CASSVAGRGGMNEQYF

size: NA
V: TRBV9
J: TRBJ1-1
D: NA
DNA: TGTGCCAGCAGCGTAGGAGGGGAGGACACTGAAGCTTTCTTT
CDR3: CASSVGGEDTEAFF

size: NA
V: TRBV7-3
J: TRBJ1-5
D: TRBD1
DNA: TGTGCCAGCAGCTTTATCGAAGGGGACAGGGGGCCACGAAGCAATCAGCCCCAGCATTTT
CDR3: CASSFIEGDRGPRSNQPQHF

size: NA
V: TRBV19
J: TRBJ2-7
D: NA
DNA: TGTGCCAGTAGTCCGATTTGGGTGGAGGGAGAGTCTCGGGAGCAGTACTTC
CDR3: CASSPIWVEGESREQYF

size: NA
V: TRBV6-5
J: TRBJ2-2
D: NA
DNA: TGTGCCACGGAGGGAACCGGGGAGCTGTTTTTT
CDR3: CATEGTGELFF

size: once
V: TRBV7-3
J: TRBJ1-5
D: TRBD1
DNA: TGTGCCATCTTGACAGGGGGCTGCAGGAGCAATCAGCCCCAGCATTTT
CDR3: CAILTGGCRSNQPQHF

size: NA
V: TRBV11-3
J: TRBJ2-1
D: TRBD1
DNA: TGTGCCAGCAGCTTCGGGACAGGGGGTCGGTACAATGAGCAGTTCTTC
CDR3: CASSFGTGGRYNEQFF

size: NA
V: TRBV19
J: TRBJ2-7
D: NA
DNA: TGTGCCAGTAGTGCGGCTAGCGAAGACTACGAGCAGTACTTC
CDR3: CASSAASEDYEQYF

size: NA
V: TRBV18
J: TRBJ1-5
D: NA
DNA: TGTGCCAGCTCACCCTCAGGGATGGGTTACAGACCCCAGCATTTT
CDR3: CASSPSGMGYRPQHF

size: NA
V: TRBV5-4
J: TRBJ2-7
D: NA
DNA: TGTGCCAGCAGCTTACAGGAAAGGGAGCAGTACTTC
CDR3: CASSLQEREQYF

size: NA
V: TRBV4-1
J: TRBJ2-3
D: TRBD2
DNA: TGCGCCAGCAGCCAAGAGTCTCCCGGGACTAGTTCTTCCCCAAGAACAGATACGCAGTATTTT
CDR3: CASSQESPGTSSSPRTDTQYF

size: NA
V: TRBV4-3
J: TRBJ1-1
D: TRBD1
DNA: TGCGCCAGCAGCCAAGACGGAGGGGGCAGGACTGAAGCTTTCTTT
CDR3: CASSQDGGGRTEAFF

size: NA
V: TRBV4-1
J: TRBJ2-1
D: TRBD2
DNA: TGCGCCAGCAGCCAACAAATAGCGGGAGGGCCTGGGAATGAGCAGTTCTTC
CDR3: CASSQQIAGGPGNEQFF

size: NA
V: TRBV13
J: TRBJ2-7
D: TRBD1
DNA: TGTGCCAGCAGCCCCCCGAAACAGGGGATCTACGAGCAGTACTTC
CDR3: CASSPPKQGIYEQYF

size: NA
V: TRBV14
J: TRBJ2-2
D: NA
DNA: TGTGCCAGCAGCCAAGGAGGAGGAGGCGGGGAGCTGTTTTTT
CDR3: CASSQGGGGGELFF

size: NA
V: TRBV6-1
J: TRBJ1-1
D: NA
DNA: TGTGCCAGCTGCCAGGGGTTTACGGCGAACACTGAAGCTTTCTTT
CDR3: CASCQGFTANTEAFF

size: NA
V: TRBV7-7
J: TRBJ2-7
D: TRBD1
DNA: TGTGCTAGTAGTGCTGGGACAGGACCCTTCTACGAGCAGTACTTC
CDR3: CASSAGTGPFYEQYF

size: NA
V: TRBV9
J: TRBJ2-2
D: NA
DNA: TGTGCCAGCAGCGTAGCCGGGGTTGGAACCGGGGAGCTGTTTTTT
CDR3: CASSVAGVGTGELFF

size: NA
V: TRBV4-2
J: TRBJ2-1
D: NA
DNA: TGTGCCAGCAGCCACTCTTTAGGGGGGGGAGGGCAGTTCTTC
CDR3: CASSHSLGGGGQFF

size: NA
V: TRBV9
J: TRBJ1-3
D: NA
DNA: TGTGCCAGCAGCGTAGAAGTATCTACCTCTGGAAACACCATATATTTT
CDR3: CASSVEVSTSGNTIYF

size: NA
V: TRBV30
J: TRBJ1-5
D: NA
DNA: TGTGCCTGGAGTCTCGCTTATGGGGGCGGTAGCAATCAGCCCCAGCATTTT
CDR3: CAWSLAYGGGSNQPQHF

size: NA
V: TRBV7-9
J: TRBJ1-3
D: TRBD1
DNA: TGTGCCAGCAGCTTTGAACAGGGGAGAAACACCATATATTTT
CDR3: CASSFEQGRNTIYF

size: once
V: TRBV6-1
J: TRBJ2-2
D: TRBD2
DNA: TGTGCCAGCAGTGAAGCCCTAGCGGATATTACCGGGGAGCTGTTTTTT
CDR3: CASSEALADITGELFF

size: NA
V: TRBV4-3
J: TRBJ2-1
D: TRBD2
DNA: TGCGCCAGCAGCCAAGATAGGATGGCGGGAGGGGGAAATGAGCAGTTCTTC
CDR3: CASSQDRMAGGGNEQFF

size: NA
V: TRBV30
J: TRBJ1-5
D: NA
DNA: TGTGCCTGGAGCAGGGTGAGCAATCAGCCCCAGCATTTT
CDR3: CAWSRVSNQPQHF

size: NA
V: TRBV9
J: TRBJ2-1
D: TRBD1
DNA: TGTGCCAGCAGCAAAGGGACAGCATACAATGAGCAGTTCTTC
CDR3: CASSKGTAYNEQFF

size: NA
V: TRBV9
J: TRBJ1-2
D: NA
DNA: TGTGCCAGCAGCGCAGACAGGTCGGGAGGCTACACCTTC
CDR3: CASSADRSGGYTF

size: NA
V: TRBV5-6
J: TRBJ1-1
D: NA
DNA: TGTGCCAGCAGCTCTGGGGAGGTCGAAGCTTTCTTT
CDR3: CASSSGEVEAFF

size: NA
V: TRBV7-2
J: TRBJ1-2
D: TRBD1
DNA: TGTGCCAGCAGCTTAGGGTCGGGACAGTCTTATGGCTACACCTTC
CDR3: CASSLGSGQSYGYTF

size: NA
V: TRBV18
J: TRBJ2-7
D: NA
DNA: TGTGCCAGCTCACCACTTCCAAGGCTAGAGTACGAGCAGTACTTC
CDR3: CASSPLPRLEYEQYF

size: NA
V: TRBV11-3
J: TRBJ2-2
D: NA
DNA: TGTGCCAGCAGCTTAGCTGGGACAGGGGAGCTGTTTTTT
CDR3: CASSLAGTGELFF

size: NA
V: TRBV30
J: TRBJ1-2
D: TRBD1
DNA: TGTGCCTGGGCCGAGGGGGCAGGCTATGGCTACACCTTC
CDR3: CAWAEGAGYGYTF

size: once
V: TRBV6-6
J: TRBJ1-5
D: NA
DNA: TGTGCCAGCAGTTACGCCGGAGGGAGCAATCAGCCCCAGCATTTT
CDR3: CASSYAGGSNQPQHF

size: NA
V: TRBV9
J: TRBJ2-2
D: NA
DNA: TGTGCCAGCAGCGCTCAGATCCCGAAAAGAGACATCACCGGGGAGCTGTTTTTT
CDR3: CASSAQIPKRDITGELFF

size: NA
V: TRBV7-9
J: TRBJ2-7
D: NA
DNA: TGTGCCGGGGTCCGGGGGACCTACGAGCAGTACTTC
CDR3: CAGVRGTYEQYF

size: once
V: TRBV6-1
J: TRBJ1-2
D: TRBD1
DNA: TGTGCCAGCAGTGAAAGGGGGCTCTATGGCTACACCTTC
CDR3: CASSERGLYGYTF

size: NA
V: TRBV10-3
J: TRBJ2-7
D: TRBD1
DNA: TGTGCCATCAGTGAGGGGACAGGGAGGGCCTACGAGCAGTACTTC
CDR3: CAISEGTGRAYEQYF

size: NA
V: TRBV4-1
J: TRBJ2-7
D: TRBD2
DNA: TGCGCCAGCAGCCAAAAGCGTAGTAGCGGGAGCTTGTACGAGCAGTACTTC
CDR3: CASSQKRSSGSLYEQYF

size: NA
V: TRBV1
J: TRBJ1-4
D: NA
DNA: TGCACCAGCCACACTCGACAATCAACTAATGAAAAACTGTTTTTT
CDR3: CTSHTRQSTNEKLFF

size: NA
V: TRBV5-4
J: TRBJ2-1
D: NA
DNA: TGTGCCAGCAGCCTAGACAGGCCTGGAGCGGTCTACAATGAGCAGTTCTTC
CDR3: CASSLDRPGAVYNEQFF

size: once
V: TRBV5-1
J: TRBJ2-1
D: TRBD2
DNA: TGCGCCAGCAGCCGGGGACTAGCGGGAGCCCCACACTACAATGAGCAGTTCTTC
CDR3: CASSRGLAGAPHYNEQFF

size: once
V: TRBV9
J: TRBJ1-5
D: NA
DNA: TGTGCCAGCAGCCGGGACATTGATCAGCCCCAGCATTTT
CDR3: CASSRDIDQPQHF

size: NA
V: TRBV7-3
J: TRBJ1-1
D: NA
DNA: TGTGCCAGCAGCTTAGGGAGCACTGAAGCTTTCTTT
CDR3: CASSLGSTEAFF

size: NA
V: TRBV7-3
J: TRBJ1-1
D: NA
DNA: TGTGCCAGCAGCTTTTGGGGAGGGCGAAACACTGAAGCTTTCTTT
CDR3: CASSFWGGRNTEAFF